This T cell receptor beta chain was observed in a study of tumor-infiltrating lymphocytes in oesophageal squamous cell carcinoma. CDR3 length: 13 residues. Germline CDR1 reads MNHNS; CDR2 reads SASEGT. This clonotype qualifies as medium-sized (0.01 to 0.1%). One end of the junction is discordant with germline, which a read error may explain. TCRdb used MiXCR to reprocess the PCR reads, holding one entry per CDR3 protein. This table holds 16,000 or so distinct CDR3 sequences, 40% to 55% found once. This rearrangement joins TRBV6-1 to TRBJ1-1; 10 bases line up with TRBD1. Sequencing was carried out using blood. This receptor was identified in a female donor with esophageal squamous cell carcinoma. The CDR3 DNA follows: TGTGCCAGCAGTGACGGGACAGGGGCTCTGGTCGTCTTT. As protein: CASSDGTGALVVF.